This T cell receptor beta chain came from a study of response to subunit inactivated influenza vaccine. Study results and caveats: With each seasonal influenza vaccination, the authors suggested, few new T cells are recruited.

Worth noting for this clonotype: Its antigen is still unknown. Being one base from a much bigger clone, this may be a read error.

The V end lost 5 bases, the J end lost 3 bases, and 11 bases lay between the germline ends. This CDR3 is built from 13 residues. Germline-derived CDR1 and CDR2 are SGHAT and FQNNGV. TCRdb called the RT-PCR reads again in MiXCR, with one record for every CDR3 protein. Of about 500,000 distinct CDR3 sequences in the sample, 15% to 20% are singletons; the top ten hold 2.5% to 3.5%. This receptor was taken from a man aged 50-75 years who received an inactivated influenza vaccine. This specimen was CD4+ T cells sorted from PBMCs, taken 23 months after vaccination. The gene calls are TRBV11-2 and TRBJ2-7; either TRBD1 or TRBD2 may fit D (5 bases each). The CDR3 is CASSTGTFYEQYF. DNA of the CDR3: TGTGCCAGCAGCACCGGGACGTTCTACGAGCAGTACTTC.